This entry lists 6 T cell receptor beta chains sequenced from one sample in a study of cytomegalovirus exposure and HLA in healthy donors (dated by TCRdb to about 2017). The library was generated by the immunoSEQ multiplex PCR assay. For the multiplex PCR, a mixture combining 60 forward primers for TCR Vbeta segments and 13 reverse primers for TCR Jbeta segments was used. TCRdb mirrors the immuneACCESS table, restricted to in-frame sequences. Some clones are absent from its copies; in checked studies, under half trace to an unresolved V gene, and the reason for the others is unknown. The table for this sample lists under 200,000 clones; about 81% of them were counted only once. The ten top clones hold about 1.9% of the sample. Sequencing was performed on PBMCs. These receptors were collected from a woman between 18 and 29 years old in good health and CMV-seronegative.

The chain links TRBV14 to TRBJ1-2; D remains unclear. With 0 bases removed from V and 4 bases from J, the gap between germline ends came to 6 bases. This CDR3 has 13 amino acids. Germline CDR1 is SGHDN and CDR2 is FVKESK. The CDR3 DNA sequence: TGTGCCAGCAGCCAAGATCCCCTCTATGGCTACACCTTC. Translation: CASSQDPLYGYTF. Filled out from reference TRBV14 and TRBJ1-2, the complete variable domain reads EAGVTQFPSHSVIEKGQTVTLRCDPISGHDNLYWYRRVMGKEIKFLLHFVKESKQDESGMPNNRFLAERTGGTYSTLKVQPAELEDSGVYFCASSQDPLYGYTFGSGTRLTVV.

The CDR3 DNA reads TGTGCCAGCAGTGGCTCGACAGCCGTTAGGAATGAGCAGTTCTTC. The encoded protein is CASSGSTAVRNEQFF. The chain employs TRBV25-1 and TRBJ2-1; maybe TRBD1 (5 bases). CDR3 size: 15 residues. Deletions cut 4 bases from V and 7 bases from J, with 17 bases between. Germline V gene data show CDR1 as MGHDK and CDR2 as SYGVNS.

This chain links TRBV15 with TRBJ1-4, with D unclear. The germline V and J ends were trimmed by 5 bases and 8 bases, with 15 bases remaining between them. Germline-derived CDR1 and CDR2 are LNHNV and YYDKDF (reference sequence). The CDR3 totals 14 residues. This CDR3 reads CATSARGISEKLFF. CDR3 DNA sequence: TGTGCCACCAGCGCCCGAGGGATCAGCGAAAAACTGTTTTTT.

The chain employs TRBV7-9 and TRBJ2-5; 8 nucleotides line up with TRBD2. The CDR3 runs to 15 residues. Trimming cost V 2 bases and J 5 bases; bases outside gene matches: 7. CDR1 is SEHNR, CDR2 FQNEAQ, per germline (reference sequence). Here the CDR3 reads CASSLRGGLKETQYF. For the CDR3, the DNA is TGTGCCAGCAGCTTACGGGGGGGGTTGAAGGAGACCCAGTACTTC. Full variable domain (outside the CDR3, taken from reference TRBV7-9 and TRBJ2-5): DTGVSQNPRHKITKRGQNVTFRCDPISEHNRLYWYRQTLGQGPEFLTYFQNEAQLEKSRLLSDRFSAERPKGSFSTLEIQRTEQGDSAMYLCASSLRGGLKETQYFGPGTRLLVL.

J is TRBJ1-1 and V is TRBV5-4; D is unresolved. The ends were cut back, 2 bases at V and 12 bases at J, with 14 bases in the middle. The CDR3 has 12 amino acids. The germline CDR1 and CDR2 sequences are SGHNT and YYREEE (reference sequence). This chain's CDR3 is CASSFNLLETFF. CDR3 DNA sequence: TGTGCCAGCAGCTTCAATCTACTGGAGACTTTCTTT.

V gene TRBV4-1 combines with J gene TRBJ1-5, with a weak D call TRBD1 (5 bases). V lost 5 bases, J lost 5 bases, and 13 bases lay in between. This CDR3 is built from 14 residues. Germline CDR1 reads MGHRA; CDR2 reads YSYEKL. The CDR3 reads CASSSPGGYQPQHF. The CDR3, as DNA: TGCGCCAGCAGCTCCCCGGGGGGTTATCAGCCCCAGCATTTT.